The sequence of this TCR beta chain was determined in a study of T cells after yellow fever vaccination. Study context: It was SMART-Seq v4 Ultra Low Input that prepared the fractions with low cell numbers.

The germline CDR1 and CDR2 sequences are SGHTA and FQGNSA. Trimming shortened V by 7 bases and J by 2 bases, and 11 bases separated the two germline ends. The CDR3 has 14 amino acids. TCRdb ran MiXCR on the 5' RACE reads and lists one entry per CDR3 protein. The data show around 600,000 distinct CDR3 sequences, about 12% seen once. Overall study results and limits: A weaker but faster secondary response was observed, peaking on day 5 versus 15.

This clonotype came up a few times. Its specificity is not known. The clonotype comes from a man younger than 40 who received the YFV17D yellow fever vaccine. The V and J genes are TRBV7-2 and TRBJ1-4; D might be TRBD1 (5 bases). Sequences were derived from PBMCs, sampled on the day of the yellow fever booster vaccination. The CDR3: CASNRGGTNEKLFF. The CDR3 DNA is TGTGCCAGCAACCGGGGGGGGACTAATGAAAAACTGTTTTTT.